This record looks at one T cell receptor (beta chain) sequence and its context. The target antigen is unknown. General study results and limits: Tumor memory CD4+ T cell TCR gene usage was found to cluster with blood and lymph node memory CD4+ cells and with lymph node naive CD4+ cells.

The germline V gene has CDR1 LGHNA and CDR2 YNFKEQ. The CDR3 spans 12 residues. V dropped 0 bases and J dropped 7 bases, with 6 bases sitting between them. Purified naive CD4+ T cells were depleted of CD25+ Tregs. Full-length variable regions came from constant-region reverse primers plus semi-nested Nested Universal Primer A PCR. TCRdb fed the 5' RACE reads into MiXCR, producing one record per CDR3 protein. This sample carries about 47,000 distinct CDR3 sequences, around a quarter of them seen once, and the ten largest clones take roughly 2%. V usage is TRBV4-2 and J usage is TRBJ1-2, with a possible D match to TRBD1 (6 bases). The receptor's source is a female donor with breast cancer. The sample comprised naive CD4+ T cells sorted from blood. Described subset: naive CD4+ T cells, CD4+CD45RA+CD25-. CDR3 residues: CASSQDRGGYTF. Written as DNA, the CDR3 is TGTGCCAGCAGCCAAGACAGGGGTGGCTACACCTTC.